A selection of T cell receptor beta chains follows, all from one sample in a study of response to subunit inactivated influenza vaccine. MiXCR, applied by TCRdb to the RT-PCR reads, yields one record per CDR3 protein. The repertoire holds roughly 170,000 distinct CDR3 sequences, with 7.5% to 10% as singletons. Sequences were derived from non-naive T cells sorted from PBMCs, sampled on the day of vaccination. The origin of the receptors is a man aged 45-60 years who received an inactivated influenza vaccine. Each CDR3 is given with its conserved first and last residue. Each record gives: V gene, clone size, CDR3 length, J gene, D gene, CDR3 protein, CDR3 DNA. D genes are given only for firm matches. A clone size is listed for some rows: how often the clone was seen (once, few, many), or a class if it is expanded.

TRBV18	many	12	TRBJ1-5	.	CASSPNNQPQHF	TGTGCCAGCTCCCCCAACAATCAGCCCCAGCATTTT
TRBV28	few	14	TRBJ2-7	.	CASSLLQGHHEQYF	TGTGCCAGCAGTTTACTACAGGGTCACCACGAGCAGTACTTC
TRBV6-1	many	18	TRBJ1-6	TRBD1	CASSYELHRGDYNSPLHF	TGTGCCAGCAGTTACGAGCTTCACAGGGGGGATTATAATTCACCCCTCCACTTT
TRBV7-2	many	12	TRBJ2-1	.	CASSLRFYEQFF	TGTGCCAGCAGCTTAAGGTTCTATGAGCAGTTCTTC
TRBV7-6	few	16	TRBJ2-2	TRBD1	CASSLGPRGRIGELFF	TGTGCCAGCAGCTTAGGTCCCAGGGGGCGAATCGGGGAGCTGTTTTTT
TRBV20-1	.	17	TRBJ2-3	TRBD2	CSARHEGLHTLTDTQYF	TGCAGTGCTAGACACGAGGGACTACATACACTCACAGATACGCAGTATTTT
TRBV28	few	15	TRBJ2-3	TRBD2	CARGGLAGRPDTQYF	TGTGCCAGAGGGGGACTAGCGGGGCGCCCAGATACGCAGTATTTT
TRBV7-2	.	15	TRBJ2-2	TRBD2	CAITFSGTNTGELFF	TGTGCCATCACCTTTAGCGGGACGAACACCGGGGAGCTGTTTTTT
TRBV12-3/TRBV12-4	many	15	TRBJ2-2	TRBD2	CASSSGGTTAGELFF	TGTGCCAGCAGCTCGGGGGGGACGACTGCCGGGGAGCTGTTTTTT
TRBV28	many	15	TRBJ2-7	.	CASSLRGAPPYEQYF	TGTGCCAGCAGTTTACGGGGGGCTCCCCCCTACGAGCAGTACTTC
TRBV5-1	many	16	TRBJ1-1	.	CASSFGAGVGNTEAFF	TGCGCCAGCAGCTTTGGCGCAGGGGTGGGTAACACTGAAGCTTTCTTT
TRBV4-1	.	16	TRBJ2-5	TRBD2	CASSRGVAGGRETQYF	TGCGCCAGCAGCCGGGGGGTAGCGGGGGGACGTGAGACCCAGTACTTC
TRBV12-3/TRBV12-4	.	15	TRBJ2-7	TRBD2	CASSSGLAGVNEQYF	TGTGCCAGCAGTTCAGGACTAGCGGGAGTTAACGAGCAGTACTTC
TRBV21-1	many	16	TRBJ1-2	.	CASSKARKGGRYGYTF	TGTGCCAGCAGCAAAGCGCGAAAGGGGGGGCGCTATGGCTACACCTTC
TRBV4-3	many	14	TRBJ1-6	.	CASSQTAAGSPLHF	TGCGCCAGCAGCCAAACAGCTGCCGGGTCACCCCTCCACTTT
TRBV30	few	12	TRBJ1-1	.	CVVRLGNTEAFF	TGTGTCGTACGATTAGGAAACACTGAAGCTTTCTTT
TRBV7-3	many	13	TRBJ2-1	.	CASSPGPNNEQFF	TGTGCCAGCAGCCCCGGACCTAACAATGAGCAGTTCTTC
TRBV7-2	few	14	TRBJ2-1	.	CASSLLAPGDEQFF	TGTGCCAGCAGCTTATTGGCGCCGGGGGATGAGCAGTTCTTC
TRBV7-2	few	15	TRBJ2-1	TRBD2	CASSLARGIYNEQFF	TGTGCCAGCAGCTTAGCGCGGGGGATCTACAATGAGCAGTTCTTC
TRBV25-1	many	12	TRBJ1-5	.	CASSAGNQPQHF	TGTGCCAGCAGTGCAGGTAATCAGCCCCAGCATTTT
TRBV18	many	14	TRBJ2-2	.	CASSPPGRTGELFF	TGTGCCAGCTCACCACCCGGACGTACCGGGGAGCTGTTTTTT
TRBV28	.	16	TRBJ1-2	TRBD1	CASSPGQPSAIYGYTF	TGTGCCAGCAGTCCGGGACAGCCGTCAGCCATCTATGGCTACACCTTC
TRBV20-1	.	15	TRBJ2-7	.	CSARTPQGLSYEQYF	TGCAGTGCTAGAACCCCACAGGGATTGTCCTACGAGCAGTACTTC
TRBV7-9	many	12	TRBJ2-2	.	CASSSGIGELFF	TGTGCCAGCAGCAGTGGCATCGGGGAGCTGTTTTTT
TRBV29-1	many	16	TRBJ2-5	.	CSVEDPGTLYQETQYF	TGCAGCGTTGAAGACCCGGGGACCCTGTACCAAGAGACCCAGTACTTC
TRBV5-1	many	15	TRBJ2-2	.	CASSLVVSKTGELFF	TGCGCCAGCAGCTTGGTCGTATCGAAGACCGGGGAGCTGTTTTTT
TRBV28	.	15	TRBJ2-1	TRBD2	CASRELADSYNEQFF	TGTGCCAGCAGAGAACTAGCGGACTCCTACAATGAGCAGTTCTTC
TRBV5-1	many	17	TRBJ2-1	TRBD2	CASSLASGSSSYNEQFF	TGCGCCAGCAGCTTGGCTAGCGGGAGTTCTTCTTACAATGAGCAGTTCTTC
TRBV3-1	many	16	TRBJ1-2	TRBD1	CASSQVMTGLDYGYTF	TGTGCCAGCAGCCAAGTCATGACAGGGTTGGACTATGGCTACACCTTC
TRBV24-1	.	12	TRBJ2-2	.	CATSLNTGELFF	TGTGCCACCAGTCTGAACACCGGGGAGCTGTTTTTT
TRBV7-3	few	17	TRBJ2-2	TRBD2	CASSSTSGRVWSGELFF	TGTGCCAGCAGCTCGACTAGCGGGAGGGTATGGTCCGGGGAGCTGTTTTTT
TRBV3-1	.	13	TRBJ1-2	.	CASTVRGADGYTF	TGTGCCAGTACGGTTCGGGGGGCAGATGGCTACACCTTC
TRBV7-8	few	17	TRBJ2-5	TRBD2	CASSLGVAGGLQETQYF	TGTGCCAGCAGCTTAGGAGTAGCGGGGGGGCTTCAAGAGACCCAGTACTTC
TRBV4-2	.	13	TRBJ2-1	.	CASSPDILGEQFF	TGTGCCAGCAGCCCGGACATTTTAGGTGAGCAGTTCTTC
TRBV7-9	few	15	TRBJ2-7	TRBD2	CASSQRGPMPHEQYF	TGTGCCAGCAGCCAGCGGGGCCCCATGCCCCACGAGCAGTACTTC
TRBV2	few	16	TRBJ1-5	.	CASSEEGEGSNQPQHF	TGTGCCAGCAGTGAAGAGGGGGAGGGTAGCAATCAGCCCCAGCATTTT
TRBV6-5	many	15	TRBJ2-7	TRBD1	CASSYSTGQGYEQYF	TGTGCCAGCAGTTACTCGACGGGACAGGGGTACGAGCAGTACTTC
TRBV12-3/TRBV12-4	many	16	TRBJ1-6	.	CASSRSSGTVNSPLHF	TGTGCCAGCAGTAGAAGCTCCGGGACGGTTAATTCACCCCTCCACTTT
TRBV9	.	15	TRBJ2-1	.	CASSVTVTSYNEQFF	TGTGCCAGCAGCGTAACGGTCACTAGTTACAATGAGCAGTTCTTC
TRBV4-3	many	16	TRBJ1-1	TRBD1	CASSQDRGQWNTEAFF	TGCGCCAGCAGCCAAGATCGGGGACAGTGGAACACTGAAGCTTTCTTT
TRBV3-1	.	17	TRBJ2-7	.	CASSPQVGKGSSYEQYF	TGTGCCAGCAGCCCCCAAGTTGGAAAGGGGAGCTCCTACGAGCAGTACTTC
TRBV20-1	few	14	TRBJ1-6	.	CSARKERNNSPLHF	TGCAGTGCTAGGAAGGAACGGAATAATTCACCCCTCCACTTT